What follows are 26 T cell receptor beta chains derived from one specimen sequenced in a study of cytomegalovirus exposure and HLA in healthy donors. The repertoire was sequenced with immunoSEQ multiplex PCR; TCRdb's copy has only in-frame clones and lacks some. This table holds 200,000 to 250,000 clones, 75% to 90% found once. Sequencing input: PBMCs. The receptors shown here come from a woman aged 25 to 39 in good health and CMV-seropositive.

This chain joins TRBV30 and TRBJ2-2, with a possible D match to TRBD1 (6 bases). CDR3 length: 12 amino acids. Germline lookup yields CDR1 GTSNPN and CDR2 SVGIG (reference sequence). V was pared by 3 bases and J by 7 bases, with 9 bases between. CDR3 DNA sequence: TGTGCCTGGAGCAGACAGGTCGGGGAGCTGTTTTTT. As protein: CAWSRQVGELFF.

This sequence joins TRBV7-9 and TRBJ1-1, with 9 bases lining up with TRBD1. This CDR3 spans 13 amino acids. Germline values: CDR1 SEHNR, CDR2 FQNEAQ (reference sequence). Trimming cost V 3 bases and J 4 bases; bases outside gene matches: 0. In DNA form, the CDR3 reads TGTGCCAGCAGCTTGGACAGGGGCACTGAAGCTTTCTTT. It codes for CASSLDRGTEAFF.

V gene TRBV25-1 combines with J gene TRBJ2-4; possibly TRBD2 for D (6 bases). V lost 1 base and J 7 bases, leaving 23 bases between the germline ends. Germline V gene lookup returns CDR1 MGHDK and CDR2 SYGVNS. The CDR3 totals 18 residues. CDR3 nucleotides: TGTGCCAGCAGTGAATCGAGAAAAGGACTTCGGGACTTGAACATTCAGTACTTC. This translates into CASSESRKGLRDLNIQYF.

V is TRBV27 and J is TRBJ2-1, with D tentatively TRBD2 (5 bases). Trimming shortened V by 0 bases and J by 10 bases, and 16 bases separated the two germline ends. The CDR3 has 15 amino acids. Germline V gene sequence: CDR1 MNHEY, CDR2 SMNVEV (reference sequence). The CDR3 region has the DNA TGTGCCAGCAGTTTATCCCCCGGGGTCGGAACGGAGCAGTTCTTC. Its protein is CASSLSPGVGTEQFF.

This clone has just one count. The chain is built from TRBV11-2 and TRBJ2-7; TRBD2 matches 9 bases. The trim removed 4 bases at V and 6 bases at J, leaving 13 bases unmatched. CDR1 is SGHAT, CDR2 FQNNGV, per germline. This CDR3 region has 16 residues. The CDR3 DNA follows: TGTGCCAGCAGCTCGTGGGGACTAGCTTCCCATCCCGAGCAGTACTTC. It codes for CASSSWGLASHPEQYF. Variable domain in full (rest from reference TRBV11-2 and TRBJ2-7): EAGVAQSPRYKIIEKRQSVAFWCNPISGHATLYWYQQILGQGPKLLIQFQNNGVVDDSQLPKDRFSAERLKGVDSTLKIQPAKLEDSAVYLCASSSWGLASHPEQYFGPGTRLTVT.

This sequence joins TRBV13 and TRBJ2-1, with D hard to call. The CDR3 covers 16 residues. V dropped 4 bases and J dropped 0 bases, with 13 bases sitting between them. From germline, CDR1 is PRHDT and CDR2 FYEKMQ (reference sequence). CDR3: CASSSRSRSSYNEQFF. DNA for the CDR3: TGTGCCAGCAGCTCTCGTAGCCGGAGCTCCTACAATGAGCAGTTCTTC.

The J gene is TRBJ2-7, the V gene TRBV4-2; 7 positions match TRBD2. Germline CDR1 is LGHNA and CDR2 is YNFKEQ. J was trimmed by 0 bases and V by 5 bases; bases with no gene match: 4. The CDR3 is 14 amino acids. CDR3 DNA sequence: TGTGCCAGCAGCGCACGGACTAGCTCCTACGAGCAGTACTTC. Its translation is CASSARTSSYEQYF.

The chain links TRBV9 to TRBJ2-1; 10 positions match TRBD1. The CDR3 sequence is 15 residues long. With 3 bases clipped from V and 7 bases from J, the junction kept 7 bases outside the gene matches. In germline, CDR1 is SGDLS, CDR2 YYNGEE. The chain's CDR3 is CASSETGGSSNEQFF. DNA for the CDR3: TGTGCCAGCAGCGAGACAGGGGGCTCTTCGAATGAGCAGTTCTTC.

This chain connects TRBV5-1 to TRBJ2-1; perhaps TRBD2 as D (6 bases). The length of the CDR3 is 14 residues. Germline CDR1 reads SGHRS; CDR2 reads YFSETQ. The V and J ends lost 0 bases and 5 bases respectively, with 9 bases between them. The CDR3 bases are TGCGCCAGCAGCTTGGCGGGAGAAGACAATGAGCAGTTCTTC. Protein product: CASSLAGEDNEQFF.

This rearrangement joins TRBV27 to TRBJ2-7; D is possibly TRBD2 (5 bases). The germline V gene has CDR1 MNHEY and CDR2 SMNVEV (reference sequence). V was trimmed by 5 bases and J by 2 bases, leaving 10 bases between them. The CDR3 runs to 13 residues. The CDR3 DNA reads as TGTGCCAGCAGTCCCTTCGGGGCCTACGAGCAGTACTTC. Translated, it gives CASSPFGAYEQYF.

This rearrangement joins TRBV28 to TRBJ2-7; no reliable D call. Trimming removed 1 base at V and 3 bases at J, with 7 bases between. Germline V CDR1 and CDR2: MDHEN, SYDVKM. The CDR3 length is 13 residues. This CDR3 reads CASSLLSYYEQYF. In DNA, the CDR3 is TGTGCCAGCAGTTTATTGTCCTACTACGAGCAGTACTTC.

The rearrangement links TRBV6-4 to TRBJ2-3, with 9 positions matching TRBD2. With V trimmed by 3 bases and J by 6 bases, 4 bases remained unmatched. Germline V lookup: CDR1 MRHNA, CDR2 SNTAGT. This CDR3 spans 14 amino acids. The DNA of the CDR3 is TGTGCCAGCAGTGATGGTAGCGGGAGTGATACGCAGTATTTT. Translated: CASSDGSGSDTQYF.

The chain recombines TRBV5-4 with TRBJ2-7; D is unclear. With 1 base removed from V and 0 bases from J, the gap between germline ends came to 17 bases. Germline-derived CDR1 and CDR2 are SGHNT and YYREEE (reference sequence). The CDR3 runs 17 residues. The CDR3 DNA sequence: TGTGCCAGCAGCTTGAGGATAAGCGCCGATTACTCCTACGAGCAGTACTTC. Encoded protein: CASSLRISADYSYEQYF.

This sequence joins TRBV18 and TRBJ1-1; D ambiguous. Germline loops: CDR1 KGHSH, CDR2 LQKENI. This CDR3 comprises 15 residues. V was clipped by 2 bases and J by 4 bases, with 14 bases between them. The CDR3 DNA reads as TGTGCCAGCTCACCAAGGCCTCGGGCGAGCACTGAAGCTTTCTTT. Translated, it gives CASSPRPRASTEAFF.

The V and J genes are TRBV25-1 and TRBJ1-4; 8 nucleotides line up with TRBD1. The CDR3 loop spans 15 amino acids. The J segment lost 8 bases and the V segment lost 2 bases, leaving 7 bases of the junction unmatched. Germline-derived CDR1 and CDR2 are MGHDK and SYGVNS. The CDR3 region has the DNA TGTGCCAGCAGTGAAATTTCAGGGGGCGACGAAAAACTGTTTTTT. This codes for CASSEISGGDEKLFF.

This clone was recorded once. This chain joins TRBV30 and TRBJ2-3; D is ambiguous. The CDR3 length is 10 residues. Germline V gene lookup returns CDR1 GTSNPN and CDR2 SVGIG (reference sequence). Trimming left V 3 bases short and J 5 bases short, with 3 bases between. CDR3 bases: TGTGCCTGGAGGAAAGATACGCAGTATTTT. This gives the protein CAWRKDTQYF.

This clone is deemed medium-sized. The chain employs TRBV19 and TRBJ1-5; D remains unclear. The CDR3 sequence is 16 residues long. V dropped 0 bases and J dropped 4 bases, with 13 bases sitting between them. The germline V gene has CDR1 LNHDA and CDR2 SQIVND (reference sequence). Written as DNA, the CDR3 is TGTGCCAGTAGTATAGATGTGGCAGGCCGAAATCAGCCCCAGCATTTT. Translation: CASSIDVAGRNQPQHF. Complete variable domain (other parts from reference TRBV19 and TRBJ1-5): DGGITQSPKYLFRKEGQNVTLSCEQNLNHDAMYWYRQDPGQGLRLIYYSQIVNDFQKGDIAEGYSVSREKKESFPLTVTSAQKNPTAFYLCASSIDVAGRNQPQHFGDGTRLSIL.

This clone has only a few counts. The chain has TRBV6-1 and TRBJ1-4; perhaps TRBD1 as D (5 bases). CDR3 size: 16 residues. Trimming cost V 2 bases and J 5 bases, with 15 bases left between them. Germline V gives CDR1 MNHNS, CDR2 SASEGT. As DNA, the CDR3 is TGTGCCAGCAGTGAAAATGTCGTCGGGGGGAATGAAAAACTGTTTTTT. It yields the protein CASSENVVGGNEKLFF.

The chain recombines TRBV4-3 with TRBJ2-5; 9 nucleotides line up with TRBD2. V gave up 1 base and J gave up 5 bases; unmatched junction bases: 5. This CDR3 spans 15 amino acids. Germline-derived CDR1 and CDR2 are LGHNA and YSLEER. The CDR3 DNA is TGCGCCAGCAGCCAAGCGGTAGCGGGAGTGGAGACCCAGTACTTC. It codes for CASSQAVAGVETQYF.

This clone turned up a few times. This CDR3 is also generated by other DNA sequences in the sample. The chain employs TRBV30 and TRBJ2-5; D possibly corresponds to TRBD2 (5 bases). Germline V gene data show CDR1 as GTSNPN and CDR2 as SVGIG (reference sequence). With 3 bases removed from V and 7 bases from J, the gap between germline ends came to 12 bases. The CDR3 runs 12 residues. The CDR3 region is CAWRASGGTQYF. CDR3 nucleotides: TGTGCCTGGAGGGCGAGCGGTGGGACCCAGTACTTC.

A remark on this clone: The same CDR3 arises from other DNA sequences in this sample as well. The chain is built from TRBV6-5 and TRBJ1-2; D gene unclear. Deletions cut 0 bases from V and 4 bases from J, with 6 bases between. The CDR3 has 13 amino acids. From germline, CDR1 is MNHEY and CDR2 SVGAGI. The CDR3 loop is CASSYSTGYGYTF. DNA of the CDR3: TGTGCCAGCAGTTACTCGACGGGCTATGGCTACACCTTC.

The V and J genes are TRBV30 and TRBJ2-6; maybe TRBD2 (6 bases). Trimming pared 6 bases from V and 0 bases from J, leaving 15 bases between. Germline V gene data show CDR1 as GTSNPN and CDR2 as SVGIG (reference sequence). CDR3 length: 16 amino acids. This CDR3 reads CACPMGGDSGANVLTF. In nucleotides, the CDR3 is TGTGCCTGCCCAATGGGCGGGGACTCTGGGGCCAACGTCCTGACTTTC. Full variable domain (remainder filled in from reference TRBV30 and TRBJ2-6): SQTIHQWPATLVQPVGSPLSLECTVEGTSNPNLYWYRQAAGRGLQLLFYSVGIGQISSEVPQNLSASRPQDRQFILSSKKLLLSDSGFYLCACPMGGDSGANVLTFGAGSRLTVL.

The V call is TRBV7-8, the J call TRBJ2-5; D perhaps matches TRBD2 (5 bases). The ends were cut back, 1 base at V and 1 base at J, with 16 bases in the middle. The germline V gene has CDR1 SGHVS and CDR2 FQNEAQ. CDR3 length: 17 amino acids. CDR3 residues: CASSLGNPRAGQETQYF. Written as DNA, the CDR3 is TGTGCCAGCAGCTTAGGGAATCCTAGGGCGGGCCAAGAGACCCAGTACTTC. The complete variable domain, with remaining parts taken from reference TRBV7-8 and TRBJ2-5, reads GAGVSQSPRYKVAKRGQDVALRCDPISGHVSLFWYQQALGQGPEFLTYFQNEAQLDKSGLPSDRFFAERPEGSVSTLKIQRTQQEDSAVYLCASSLGNPRAGQETQYFGPGTRLLVL.

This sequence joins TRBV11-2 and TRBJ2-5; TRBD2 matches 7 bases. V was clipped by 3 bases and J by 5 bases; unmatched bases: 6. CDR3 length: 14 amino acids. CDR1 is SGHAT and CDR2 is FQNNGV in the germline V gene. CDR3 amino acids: CASSFPGGEETQYF. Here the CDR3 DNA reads TGTGCCAGCAGCTTCCCGGGGGGAGAGGAGACCCAGTACTTC.

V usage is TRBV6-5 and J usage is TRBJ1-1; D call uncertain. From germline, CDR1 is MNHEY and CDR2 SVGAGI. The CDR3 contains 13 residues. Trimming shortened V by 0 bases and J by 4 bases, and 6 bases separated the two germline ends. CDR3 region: CASSYSLGTEAFF. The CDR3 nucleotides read TGTGCCAGCAGTTACTCGCTGGGCACTGAAGCTTTCTTT.

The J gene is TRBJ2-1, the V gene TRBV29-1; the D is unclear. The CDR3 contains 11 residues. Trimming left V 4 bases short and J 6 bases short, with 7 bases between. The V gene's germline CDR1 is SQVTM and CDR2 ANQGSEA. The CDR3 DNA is TGCAGCGTTGTTCTCCTCAATGAGCAGTTCTTC. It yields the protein CSVVLLNEQFF.